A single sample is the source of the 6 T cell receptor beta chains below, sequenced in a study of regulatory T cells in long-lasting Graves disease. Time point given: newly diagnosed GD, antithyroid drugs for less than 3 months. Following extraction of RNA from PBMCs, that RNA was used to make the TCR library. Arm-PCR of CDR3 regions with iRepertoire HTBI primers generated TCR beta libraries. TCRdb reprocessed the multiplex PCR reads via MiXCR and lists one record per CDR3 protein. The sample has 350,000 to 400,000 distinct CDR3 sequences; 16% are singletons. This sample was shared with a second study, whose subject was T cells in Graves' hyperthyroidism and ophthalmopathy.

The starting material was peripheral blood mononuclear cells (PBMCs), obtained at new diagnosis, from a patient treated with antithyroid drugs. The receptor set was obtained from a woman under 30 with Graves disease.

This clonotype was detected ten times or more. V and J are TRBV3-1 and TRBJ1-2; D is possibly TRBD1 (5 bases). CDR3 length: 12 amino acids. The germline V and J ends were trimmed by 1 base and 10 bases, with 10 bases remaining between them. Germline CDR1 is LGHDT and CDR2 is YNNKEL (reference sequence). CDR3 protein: CASSQATASYTF. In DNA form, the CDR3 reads TGTGCCAGCAGCCAAGCGACAGCCTCCTACACCTTC. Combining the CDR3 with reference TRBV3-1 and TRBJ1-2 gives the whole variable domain DTAVSQTPKYLVTQMGNDKSIKCEQNLGHDTMYWYKQDSKKFLKIMFSYNNKELIINETVPNRFSPKSPDKAHLNLHINSLELGDSAVYFCASSQATASYTFGSGTRLTVV.

CDR3 sequence: CASGWTGGTDTQYF. The CDR3 DNA reads TGTGCCAGCGGGTGGACAGGGGGCACAGATACGCAGTATTTT. The V and J genes are TRBV27 and TRBJ2-3; 9 nucleotides match TRBD1. This CDR3 is 14 amino acids long. V was clipped by 8 bases and J by 1 base; unmatched bases: 4. CDR1 and CDR2 from the germline V gene are MNHEY and SMNVEV (reference sequence).

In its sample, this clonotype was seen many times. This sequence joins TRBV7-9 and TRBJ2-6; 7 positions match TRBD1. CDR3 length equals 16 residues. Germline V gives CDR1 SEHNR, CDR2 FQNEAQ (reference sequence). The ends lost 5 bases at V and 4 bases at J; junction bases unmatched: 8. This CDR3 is CASSLLTGAGANVLTF. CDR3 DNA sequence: TGTGCCAGCAGCCTTTTAACAGGGGCCGGGGCCAACGTCCTGACTTTC.

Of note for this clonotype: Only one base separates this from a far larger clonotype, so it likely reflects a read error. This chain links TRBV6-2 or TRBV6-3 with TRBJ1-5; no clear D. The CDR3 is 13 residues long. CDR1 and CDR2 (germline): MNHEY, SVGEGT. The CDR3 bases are TGTGCCACCAGTCTATATAGCAATCAGCTCCAGCATTTT. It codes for CATSLYSNQLQHF.

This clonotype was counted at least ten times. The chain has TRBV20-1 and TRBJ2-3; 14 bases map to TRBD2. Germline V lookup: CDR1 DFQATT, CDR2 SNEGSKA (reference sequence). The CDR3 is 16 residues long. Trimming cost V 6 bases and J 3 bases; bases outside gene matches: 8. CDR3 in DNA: TGCAGTGCCGAGAGACTAGCGGGAGGGCCAACAGATACGCAGTATTTT. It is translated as CSAERLAGGPTDTQYF.

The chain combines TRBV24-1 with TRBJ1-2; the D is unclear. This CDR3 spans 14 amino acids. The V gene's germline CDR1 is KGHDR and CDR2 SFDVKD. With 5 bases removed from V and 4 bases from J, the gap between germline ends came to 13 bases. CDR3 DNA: TGTGCCACCAGTGCCACCTACGACTCCTATGGCTACACCTTC. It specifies CATSATYDSYGYTF.